The 20 T cell receptor beta chains in this list originate from one sample, sequenced in a study of T cell changes during pregnancy in multiple sclerosis. Method: immunoSEQ multiplex PCR; TCRdb's copy keeps in-frame clones and lacks some. The sample includes some 60,000 clones, about 93% seen only once; the top ten take 0.36%. Sample: CD4+ T cells from peripheral blood mononuclear cells, taken before pregnancy. Receptors were obtained from a female donor with multiple sclerosis, enrolled in a pregnancy study.

The gene calls are TRBV7-2 and TRBJ2-5; D ambiguous. Germline values: CDR1 SGHTA, CDR2 FQGNSA. Trimming removed 8 bases at V and 5 bases at J, with 9 bases between. The CDR3 consists of 11 residues. The CDR3 protein is CASSVLETQYF. CDR3 DNA: TGTGCCAGCTCAGTCTTGGAGACCCAGTACTTC.

The chain recombines TRBV4-3 with TRBJ1-4; the D gene is possibly TRBD1 (5 bases). Germline CDR1 LGHNA, CDR2 YSLEER. V was clipped by 1 base and J by 5 bases, with 14 bases between them. CDR3 length: 16 amino acids. CDR3 region: CASSQGQGWGNEKLFF. The CDR3 nucleotides read TGCGCCAGCAGCCAAGGGCAGGGATGGGGAAATGAAAAACTGTTTTTT.

The chain joins TRBV4-3 to TRBJ2-3; maybe TRBD1 (5 bases). The CDR3 totals 16 residues. Germline-derived CDR1 and CDR2 are LGHNA and YSLEER. Trimming cost V 0 bases and J 2 bases, with 12 bases left between them. The CDR3 coding sequence is TGCGCCAGCAGCCAAGATAGACAGTTAAACACAGATACGCAGTATTTT. As protein: CASSQDRQLNTDTQYF.

A single count supports this clone. The chain uses TRBV6-1 and TRBJ1-2; D uncertain. V gave up 8 bases and J gave up 8 bases, with 15 bases separating them. Germline values: CDR1 MNHNS, CDR2 SASEGT. CDR3 length: 12 amino acids. The DNA of the CDR3 is TGTGCCAGCGTGGTACAGTTAGAGGGCTACACCTTC. Encoded protein: CASVVQLEGYTF.

The J gene is TRBJ2-1, the V gene TRBV10-3, with 12 bases fitting TRBD2. V trimming: 5 bases; J trimming: 3 bases; junction bases outside the gene matches: 11. The CDR3 sequence is 18 residues long. Per the germline V gene, CDR1 is ENHRY and CDR2 is SYGVKD. In nucleotides, the CDR3 is TGTGCCATCAGTCCGGGACTAGCGGGTATGAGAGTCTACAATGAGCAGTTCTTC. Protein: CAISPGLAGMRVYNEQFF.

This rearrangement joins TRBV27 to TRBJ2-7; a weak D match, TRBD2 (5 bases). CDR3 size: 14 residues. V dropped 7 bases and J dropped 0 bases, with 13 bases sitting between them. The germline CDR1 and CDR2 sequences are MNHEY and SMNVEV (reference sequence). The CDR3 region is CASMAQRFSYEQYF. CDR3 coding DNA: TGTGCCAGCATGGCGCAGCGGTTCTCCTACGAGCAGTACTTC.

The chain uses TRBV6-6 and TRBJ2-1; D is perhaps TRBD1 (6 bases). The CDR3 loop spans 16 amino acids. The V end lost 5 bases, the J end lost 1 base, and 15 bases lay between the germline ends. Germline-derived CDR1 and CDR2 are MNHNY and SVGAGI (reference sequence). This CDR3 is CASSRKGGVSYNEQFF. In DNA, the CDR3 is TGTGCCAGCAGTCGGAAAGGGGGTGTTTCCTACAATGAGCAGTTCTTC.

The table lists this clone with a count of one. The chain carries TRBV27 and TRBJ1-1; 7 nucleotides line up with TRBD1. Germline loops: CDR1 MNHEY, CDR2 SMNVEV (reference sequence). This CDR3 has 13 amino acids. V lost 0 bases and J lost 11; bases outside the gene matches: 6. The CDR3 DNA reads TGTGCCAGCAGTTTATCGGTCCAGGGGGAGGCTTTCTTT. Translated: CASSLSVQGEAFF.

In this sample, this clone turned up once. This chain connects TRBV11-3 to TRBJ2-1; a weak D match, TRBD1 (6 bases). The CDR3 runs 15 residues. V was clipped by 3 bases and J by 5 bases, with 14 bases between them. Germline CDR1 and CDR2: SGHNT and YENEEA. CDR3 bases: TGTGCCAGCAGCTTGACAGTCCAGGGGAACAATGAGCAGTTCTTC. This gives the protein CASSLTVQGNNEQFF.

The chain recombines TRBV4-3 with TRBJ2-1, with D tentatively TRBD2 (5 bases). The CDR3 runs to 17 residues. V was shortened by 0 bases and J by 6 bases, with 18 bases between the two germline ends. Germline V lookup: CDR1 LGHNA, CDR2 YSLEER. CDR3 DNA sequence: TGCGCCAGCAGCCAAGATAGTAGGAGGAACGGGATCAATGAGCAGTTCTTC. Residues: CASSQDSRRNGINEQFF.

The chain combines TRBV7-2 with TRBJ2-1; no clear D. The ends were cut back, 7 bases at V and 3 bases at J, with 16 bases in the middle. Germline V gene lookup returns CDR1 SGHTA and CDR2 FQGNSA. The CDR3 is made up of 15 amino acids. CDR3 sequence (DNA): TGTGCCAGCAAGGCCGGAGCTGCAGACTACAATGAGCAGTTCTTC. The encoded protein is CASKAGAADYNEQFF.

In DNA form, the CDR3 reads TGTGCCAGCAGCTTAGAAAGGACTAGCGGGATGAACAATGAGCAGTTCTTC. Amino acids: CASSLERTSGMNNEQFF. The chain combines TRBV7-9 with TRBJ2-1, with 12 positions matching TRBD2. Germline-derived CDR1 and CDR2 are SEHNR and FQNEAQ (reference sequence). The CDR3 runs 17 residues. J lost 5 bases, V lost 1 base, and 6 bases had no gene match.

This sequence joins TRBV7-2 and TRBJ2-7; maybe TRBD1 (6 bases). The germline V gene encodes CDR1 SGHTA and CDR2 FQGNSA. V was trimmed by 5 bases and J by 0 bases, leaving 14 bases between them. The CDR3 has 15 amino acids. CDR3 in amino acids: CASSGRTAASYEQYF. DNA of the CDR3: TGTGCCAGCAGCGGGCGGACAGCGGCCTCCTACGAGCAGTACTTC.

This clone was seen many times. The V call is TRBV10-3, the J call TRBJ1-3, with TRBD1 as a possible D gene (5 bases). V was clipped by 3 bases and J by 2 bases, with 8 bases between them. The CDR3 totals 14 residues. Germline loops: CDR1 ENHRY, CDR2 SYGVKD. DNA of the CDR3: TGTGCCATCAGTGACCAGGGAACTGGAAACACCATATATTTT. This gives the protein CAISDQGTGNTIYF.

The chain combines TRBV12-5 with TRBJ2-7; D is undetermined. Trimming removed 3 bases from V and 1 base from J, with 10 bases in between. The CDR3 has 14 amino acids. Germline CDR1 reads LGHNT; CDR2 reads FRNRAP. CDR3: CASGLPLTSYEQYF. The CDR3, as DNA: TGTGCTAGTGGTTTACCCCTCACTTCCTACGAGCAGTACTTC.

The rearrangement uses TRBV5-8 and TRBJ2-2, with 7 bases aligning to TRBD1. The germline gives CDR1 SGHTS, CDR2 YDEGEE. This CDR3 region has 16 residues. V gave up 0 bases and J gave up 4 bases; unmatched junction bases: 6. The CDR3 DNA reads TGTGCCAGCAGCTTGGGCCAGGGGGTTACCACCGGGGAGCTGTTTTTT. Translation gives CASSLGQGVTTGELFF.

The chain combines TRBV10-3 with TRBJ2-3; 8 bases match TRBD2. Germline lookup yields CDR1 ENHRY and CDR2 SYGVKD. The V gene end was trimmed by 3 bases and the J gene end by 1 base; junction bases not matched to a gene: 9. This CDR3 is 17 amino acids long. The CDR3 nucleotides are TGTGCCATCAGTGATAGGACTAGCCTACGAGGCACAGATACGCAGTATTTT. This codes for CAISDRTSLRGTDTQYF.

A single count supports this clone. This sequence joins TRBV19 and TRBJ2-4; no reliable D call. The CDR3 spans 13 residues. V was clipped by 9 bases and J by 0 bases, with 9 bases between them. CDR1 is LNHDA, CDR2 SQIVND, per germline (reference sequence). The DNA for the CDR3 is TGTGCCAGCCGAGAACTAGCCAAAAACATTCAGTACTTC. This sequence encodes CASRELAKNIQYF.

This sequence joins TRBV6-1 and TRBJ1-2, with 9 positions matching TRBD1. Per germline, CDR1 MNHNS and CDR2 SASEGT. V trimming: 6 bases; J trimming: 6 bases; junction bases outside the gene matches: 17. This CDR3 contains 17 residues. CDR3 amino acids: CASSELPGTGNTHGYTF. CDR3 DNA sequence: TGTGCCAGCAGCGAACTACCCGGGACAGGGAATACTCATGGCTACACCTTC.

This sequence joins TRBV19 and TRBJ2-6; 9 bases match TRBD1. Germline CDR1 reads LNHDA; CDR2 reads SQIVND (reference sequence). CDR3 size: 16 residues. Losses at the gene ends were 8 bases for V and 2 bases for J; bases not matched to a gene: 7. CDR3 residues: CASRDRESPGANVLTF. The CDR3 DNA is TGTGCCAGTCGGGACAGGGAAAGTCCTGGGGCCAACGTCCTGACTTTC.